These T cell receptor beta chains were read from a single sample in a study of blood T cell repertoires in COVID-19. Only in-frame clones appear in the TCRdb table, and some are missing; sequencing was by immunoSEQ multiplex PCR. The sample yields about 55,000 clones, almost 85% seen once. The sample consisted of peripheral blood. These receptors were taken from a human donor in a cohort sampled during active COVID-19. Both conserved end residues are part of each CDR3. D genes are given only for firm matches. Clone size is given for some rows only: seen once, a few or many times, or a class if the clone is expanded.

J	size	length	V	D	DNA	CDR3
TRBJ2-7	-	15	TRBV11-3	TRBD2	TGTGCCAGCAGCGAAGAGCGGGGGAATCGCTACGAGCAGTACTTC	CASSEERGNRYEQYF
TRBJ1-1	once	17	TRBV19	-	TGTGCCAGTAGTACCCCCCCGGGGGGGTCCAGGGACACTGAAGCTTTCTTT	CASSTPPGGSRDTEAFF
TRBJ2-7	-	12	TRBV2	-	TGTGCCAGCAATGACGCGTACTACGAGCAGTACTTC	CASNDAYYEQYF
TRBJ2-5	-	14	TRBV5-1	TRBD1	TGCGCCAGCAGCCCGGACAGGGCTCAAGAGACCCAGTACTTC	CASSPDRAQETQYF
TRBJ2-5	-	17	TRBV10-2	-	TGCGCCAGCAGTCCCACGAGTGGGCAGACATGGCAAGAGACCCAGTACTTC	CASSPTSGQTWQETQYF
TRBJ1-1	few	16	TRBV28	TRBD1	TGTGCCAGCAACTCCCCAGGGGGCAATGTGAACACTGAAGCTTTCTTT	CASNSPGGNVNTEAFF
TRBJ1-4	-	17	TRBV5-1	TRBD1	TGCGCCAGCAGCCTCGACCCGGCCGGGACAGGGCAAGAAAAACTGTTTTTT	CASSLDPAGTGQEKLFF
TRBJ1-1	-	13	TRBV7-2	-	TGTGCCAGCAGCTTACGGGGTCGAACTGAAGCTTTCTTT	CASSLRGRTEAFF
TRBJ2-3	once	14	TRBV19	-	TGTGCCAGCAATAGCGGAACAATCACAGATACGCAGTATTTT	CASNSGTITDTQYF
TRBJ2-5	-	13	TRBV5-1	-	TGCGCCAGCAGCTTGGTAGGGGGTGAGACCCAGTACTTC	CASSLVGGETQYF
TRBJ2-2	-	16	TRBV4-3	TRBD2	TGCGCCAGCAGCCAAGTGGGACTAGCGAACACCGGGGAGCTGTTTTTT	CASSQVGLANTGELFF
TRBJ2-7	once	15	TRBV6-6	TRBD1	TGTGCCAGCAGGGATCGGACAGGGGGCTCCTACGAGCAGTACTTC	CASRDRTGGSYEQYF
TRBJ2-5	-	17	TRBV4-1	TRBD2	TGCGCCAGCAGCCAAGAATCGAGCGGGAGGCCTCGAGAGACCCAGTACTTC	CASSQESSGRPRETQYF
TRBJ1-1	-	13	TRBV10-3	TRBD1	TGTGCCATCAGCCGGGACAGGAACACTGAAGCTTTCTTT	CAISRDRNTEAFF
TRBJ2-3	-	15	TRBV25-1	-	TGTGCCAGCAGTGCGTCGCGGGGCGGGGCAGATACGCAGTATTTT	CASSASRGGADTQYF
TRBJ2-3	-	16	TRBV11-2	-	TGTGCCAGCAGCTTAGTGTCAGGAACTAGCACAGATACGCAGTATTTT	CASSLVSGTSTDTQYF
TRBJ1-1	once	13	TRBV5-1	-	TGCGCCAGCAGGCAGTTCATGAACACTGAAGCTTTCTTT	CASRQFMNTEAFF
TRBJ2-2	-	15	TRBV5-1	-	TGCGCCAGCAGCCTTCGGTCGGGTGCGGGCGGGGAGCTGTTTTTT	CASSLRSGAGGELFF
TRBJ1-4	-	15	TRBV4-3	TRBD1	TGCGCCAGCAGCCAGGGAGACAGGGATGATGAAAAACTGTTTTTT	CASSQGDRDDEKLFF
TRBJ2-1	-	17	TRBV28	TRBD2	TGTGCCAGCAGTCCCCCCCCGACTAGCGGGAACTACAATGAGCAGTTCTTC	CASSPPPTSGNYNEQFF
TRBJ2-7	once	13	TRBV23-1	-	TGCGCCAGCAGTCAACCCAGGGTCCACGAGCAGTACTTC	CASSQPRVHEQYF
TRBJ2-1	-	18	TRBV7-2	TRBD2	TGTGCCAGCAGCTTAGAGGGACTAGCGGGCATAAATTACAATGAGCAGTTCTTC	CASSLEGLAGINYNEQFF
TRBJ2-7	-	14	TRBV30	-	TGTGCCTGGAGTGGGGACAACTTCTCCTACGAGCAGTACTTC	CAWSGDNFSYEQYF
TRBJ2-7	-	16	TRBV10-3	TRBD2	TGTGCCATCAGTACGACTCTAGCGGGAGGGGACTACGAGCAGTACTTC	CAISTTLAGGDYEQYF
TRBJ2-5	-	19	TRBV10-2	TRBD2	TGCGCCAGCAGTTGGACTAGCGGGATTTTCGTTGGGGACCAAGAGACCCAGTACTTC	CASSWTSGIFVGDQETQYF
TRBJ2-2	-	15	TRBV5-1	-	TGCGCCAGCAGCCCCCGGACAGCGAACACCGGGGAGCTGTTTTTT	CASSPRTANTGELFF
TRBJ2-3	-	15	TRBV5-1	-	TGCGCCAGCAGCGCCACCGGGACTCTGACAGATACGCAGTATTTT	CASSATGTLTDTQYF
TRBJ2-7	few	14	TRBV5-1	TRBD1	TGCGCCAGCAGCTCAAACAGGGGCTCCTACGAGCAGTACTTC	CASSSNRGSYEQYF
TRBJ2-5	-	16	TRBV9	TRBD2	TGTGCCAGCAGCGTAGTGCCGGGAGGGCCCGGGGAGACCCAGTACTTC	CASSVVPGGPGETQYF
TRBJ2-7	-	13	TRBV7-9	-	TGTGCCAGCACTTCAAGGGGAATCTACGAGCAGTACTTC	CASTSRGIYEQYF
TRBJ1-4	-	13	TRBV5-1	-	TGCGCCAGCAGCTTGGCCGGGAATGAAAAACTGTTTTTT	CASSLAGNEKLFF
TRBJ2-2	once	15	TRBV9	-	TGTGCCAGCAGCGTAGTTCCCTCGAACACCGGGGAGCTGTTTTTT	CASSVVPSNTGELFF
TRBJ2-7	-	17	TRBV7-6	TRBD2	TGTGCCAGCAGCCCTCCTAGCGGGAGGGCCGTTCTGCACGAGCAGTACTTC	CASSPPSGRAVLHEQYF
TRBJ2-2	-	18	TRBV3-1/TRBV3-2	TRBD1	TGTGCCAGCAGCCACCGGGACAGAGACCATGTGGGCACCGGGGAGCTGTTTTTT	CASSHRDRDHVGTGELFF
TRBJ1-4	-	15	TRBV19	TRBD1	TGTGCCAGTAGTATAACAGGGGATACTAATGAAAAACTGTTTTTT	CASSITGDTNEKLFF
TRBJ1-1	many	11	TRBV4-1	-	TGCGCCAGCAGCCAAGAGAGCGGGCCGACGTTT	CASSQESGPTF
TRBJ2-7	-	13	TRBV12-3/TRBV12-4	TRBD1	TGTGCCAGCAGGGACAGGGGAGGGAACGAGCAGTACTTC	CASRDRGGNEQYF
TRBJ1-1	-	15	TRBV28	TRBD1	TGTGCCAGCAGTCGGGACAGGATAATGAACACTGAAGCTTTCTTT	CASSRDRIMNTEAFF
TRBJ2-1	once	14	TRBV5-6	-	TGTGCCAGCAGCTTGTTGCAGGGGTTCCATGAGCAGTTCTTC	CASSLLQGFHEQFF
TRBJ2-3	-	16	TRBV14	TRBD2	TGTGCCAGCAGCCATAGGACTAGCGGGACCACAGATACGCAGTATTTT	CASSHRTSGTTDTQYF
TRBJ2-6	-	18	TRBV5-1	TRBD2	TGCGCCAGCAGCTACAGCGGGACGGGGAGCTCTGGGGCCAACGTCCTGACTTTC	CASSYSGTGSSGANVLTF
TRBJ2-2	-	17	TRBV11-2	TRBD2	TGTGCCAGCAGCTTAGATGCTGGGACTAGCTCCGCAGGGGAGCTGTTTTTT	CASSLDAGTSSAGELFF
TRBJ2-2	-	14	TRBV5-6	-	TGTGCCAGCAGCATCGACTTGAACACCGGGGAGCTGTTTTTT	CASSIDLNTGELFF
TRBJ2-7	-	14	TRBV19	-	TGTGCCAGTAGTATACGCCGTCTGGGGGGCGAGCAGTACTTC	CASSIRRLGGEQYF
TRBJ2-7	few	15	TRBV6-6	-	TGTGCCAGCAGTTACTCGGCAGGGGCCACCTACGAGCAGTACTTC	CASSYSAGATYEQYF
TRBJ2-3	-	15	TRBV6-5	TRBD2	TGTGCCAGCAGATCTAGCGGGAGTGGCGCAGATACGCAGTATTTT	CASRSSGSGADTQYF
TRBJ1-6	-	16	TRBV5-1	TRBD1	TGCGCCAGCAGCCCAGGACAGGGCCGGGGCAATTCACCCCTCCACTTT	CASSPGQGRGNSPLHF